The 20 T cell receptor beta chains given below trace back to one sample, sequenced in a study of T cell changes during pregnancy in multiple sclerosis. Sequencing was performed with immunoSEQ multiplex PCR; in TCRdb, only in-frame clones are kept and a portion is missing. The data contain about 80,000 clones, 85% to 95% of them seen just once; the ten biggest clones take up approximately 0.2%. The sample consisted of CD4+ T cells from peripheral blood mononuclear cells, taken before pregnancy. The receptors stem from a female donor with multiple sclerosis, enrolled in a pregnancy study.

The chain carries TRBV7-3 and TRBJ1-1; a weak D match, TRBD1 (5 bases). V lost 5 bases to trimming and J lost 0 bases, with 10 bases between them. Germline V gene lookup returns CDR1 SGHTA and CDR2 FQGTGA. This CDR3 is built from 14 residues. In nucleotides, the CDR3 is TGTGCCAGCAGCCCTGACAGACTGAACACTGAAGCTTTCTTT. Its protein product is CASSPDRLNTEAFF.

V is TRBV5-4 and J is TRBJ2-1; 10 bases align to TRBD1. J was trimmed by 5 bases and V by 4 bases; bases with no gene match: 6. The germline CDR1 and CDR2 sequences are SGHNT and YYREEE (reference sequence). The CDR3 totals 15 residues. CDR3 nucleotides: TGTGCCAGCAGCCAGGGACAGGGGCGCAACAATGAGCAGTTCTTC. Amino acid sequence: CASSQGQGRNNEQFF.

V and J are TRBV9 and TRBJ2-1; TRBD1 is a possible D gene (5 bases). The germline gives CDR1 SGDLS, CDR2 YYNGEE. Trimming took 0 bases from V and 9 from J, leaving 19 bases between them. CDR3 length equals 16 residues. CDR3 loop: CASSVVPLDQGGEQFF. The CDR3 bases are TGTGCCAGCAGCGTAGTCCCCCTAGACCAGGGCGGTGAGCAGTTCTTC.

V gene TRBV19 combines with J gene TRBJ2-3; 10 bases map to TRBD2. The V gene's germline CDR1 is LNHDA and CDR2 SQIVND (reference sequence). The CDR3 length is 15 residues. With V trimmed by 3 bases and J by 2 bases, 2 bases remained unmatched. This chain's CDR3 is CASSIGLAATDTQYF. The CDR3 DNA is TGTGCCAGTAGTATCGGACTAGCGGCCACAGATACGCAGTATTTT.

This chain joins TRBV5-1 and TRBJ2-7; TRBD1 matches 8 bases. The germline V gene has CDR1 SGHRS and CDR2 YFSETQ. The CDR3 covers 14 residues. V lost 4 bases and J lost 4; bases outside the gene matches: 7. CDR3 sequence: CASSRGTGSYEQYF. CDR3 nucleotide sequence: TGCGCCAGCAGCCGAGGGACAGGAAGTTACGAGCAGTACTTC.

The chain carries TRBV13 and TRBJ2-1; 11 positions agree with TRBD1. Unmatched junction bases numbered 7, after V lost 5 bases and J lost 10 bases. CDR3 length: 14 amino acids. The germline V gene has CDR1 PRHDT and CDR2 FYEKMQ (reference sequence). The CDR3 is CASSARDRGNEQFF. CDR3 in DNA: TGTGCCAGCAGCGCCCGGGACAGGGGGAACGAGCAGTTCTTC. The full variable domain, with the rest looked up from reference TRBV13 and TRBJ2-1, is AAGVIQSPRHLIKEKRETATLKCYPIPRHDTVYWYQQGPGQDPQFLISFYEKMQSDKGSIPDRFSAQQFSDYHSELNMSSLELGDSALYFCASSARDRGNEQFFGPGTRLTVL.

The chain carries TRBV5-4 and TRBJ2-1; the D gene is possibly TRBD2 (5 bases). CDR1 SGHNT and CDR2 YYREEE come from the germline V gene (reference sequence). This CDR3 spans 14 amino acids. V gave up 2 bases and J gave up 1 base, with 7 bases separating them. This chain's CDR3 is CASSFEGSYNEQFF. The CDR3, as DNA: TGTGCCAGCAGCTTCGAGGGTTCCTACAATGAGCAGTTCTTC.

The V call is TRBV11-2, the J call TRBJ1-3, with TRBD1 as a possible D gene (5 bases). The ends were cut back, 6 bases at V and 3 bases at J, with 15 bases in the middle. This CDR3 has 15 residues. CDR1 and CDR2 from the germline V gene are SGHAT and FQNNGV. The CDR3 coding sequence is TGTGCCAGCAGTTTAACCCGGACATATGGAAACACCATATATTTT. Translated: CASSLTRTYGNTIYF.

This clone was observed a single time. The rearrangement uses TRBV27 and TRBJ2-2; D is uncertain. Germline V gene lookup returns CDR1 MNHEY and CDR2 SMNVEV (reference sequence). The CDR3 covers 12 residues. V dropped 4 bases and J dropped 5 bases, with 5 bases sitting between them. CDR3 DNA: TGTGCCAGCAGTTCCGCGACCGGGGAGCTGTTTTTT. Translated: CASSSATGELFF.

This rearrangement joins TRBV6-1 to TRBJ1-5; maybe TRBD1 (5 bases). The length of the CDR3 is 15 residues. The V end lost 2 bases, the J end lost 3 bases, and 11 bases lay between the germline ends. Germline-derived CDR1 and CDR2 are MNHNS and SASEGT. The CDR3 nucleotides read TGTGCCAGCAGTGAATGGGGCAGGGACAATCAGCCCCAGCATTTT. Translating gives CASSEWGRDNQPQHF.

V and J are TRBV5-6 and TRBJ1-4; D remains ambiguous. This CDR3 is built from 13 residues. The germline V and J ends were trimmed by 0 bases and 8 bases, with 8 bases remaining between them. Germline CDR1 is SGHDT and CDR2 is YYEEEE. The CDR3 DNA reads as TGTGCCAGCAGCTTGGCCCTGAGGGAAAAACTGTTTTTT. It translates to CASSLALREKLFF.

This chain links TRBV30 with TRBJ1-5; D is possibly TRBD1 (5 bases). CDR3 length: 15 residues. The V gene lost 0 bases and the J gene lost 3 bases, with 12 bases spanning the gap. Germline loops: CDR1 GTSNPN, CDR2 SVGIG (reference sequence). CDR3 DNA sequence: TGTGCCTGGAGTGTAAGTCACAGGAACAATCAGCCCCAGCATTTT. Its translation is CAWSVSHRNNQPQHF.

The V call is TRBV19, the J call TRBJ2-7, with no clear D. V gave up 3 bases and J gave up 0 bases, with 9 bases separating them. The CDR3 loop spans 14 amino acids. CDR1 is LNHDA and CDR2 is SQIVND in the germline V gene (reference sequence). The CDR3: CASSIRDTSYEQYF. CDR3 nucleotide sequence: TGTGCCAGTAGTATCCGAGACACCTCCTACGAGCAGTACTTC.

This chain joins TRBV4-1 and TRBJ1-1; possibly TRBD1 for D (6 bases). This CDR3 contains 16 residues. With 0 bases removed from V and 0 bases from J, the gap between germline ends came to 11 bases. Germline CDR1 MGHRA, CDR2 YSYEKL. The CDR3 loop is CASSQERAGVNTEAFF. In nucleotides, the CDR3 is TGCGCCAGCAGCCAAGAAAGGGCAGGGGTGAACACTGAAGCTTTCTTT.

This clone has more than one count but fewer than ten. The chain recombines TRBV27 with TRBJ1-5; possible D gene TRBD1, 6 bases. Germline-derived CDR1 and CDR2 are MNHEY and SMNVEV (reference sequence). This CDR3 contains 16 residues. Trimming took off 4 bases at V and 4 bases at J, with 17 bases between the two ends. Here the CDR3 reads CASSSAQGIANQPQHF. The CDR3 region has the DNA TGTGCCAGCAGTTCTGCTCAGGGGATTGCAAATCAGCCCCAGCATTTT.

The chain couples TRBV19 to TRBJ2-6, with 11 nucleotides matching TRBD1. This CDR3 has 19 residues. Germline CDR1 is LNHDA and CDR2 is SQIVND (reference sequence). V trimming: 6 bases; J trimming: 0 bases; junction bases outside the gene matches: 10. The CDR3 loop reads CASRTLGQGAYSGANVLTF. The CDR3 region has the DNA TGTGCCAGTAGGACTCTAGGACAGGGGGCCTACTCTGGGGCCAACGTCCTGACTTTC.

This sequence joins TRBV30 and TRBJ1-1; D is unresolved. The CDR3 length is 13 residues. Germline CDR1 is GTSNPN and CDR2 is SVGIG (reference sequence). Between the trimmed V and J ends, which lost 2 bases and 2 bases, there was a span of 9 bases. This chain's CDR3 is CAWSPTLNTEAFF. CDR3 nucleotides: TGTGCCTGGAGTCCTACACTAAACACTGAAGCTTTCTTT.

The chain employs TRBV25-1 and TRBJ2-5, with a possible D match to TRBD1 (6 bases). V lost 4 bases to trimming and J lost 3 bases, with 18 bases between them. Germline V CDR1 and CDR2: MGHDK, SYGVNS. CDR3 length equals 16 residues. CDR3 loop: CASSVRTAIIKETQYF. DNA for the CDR3: TGTGCCAGCAGTGTACGGACAGCCATAATTAAAGAGACCCAGTACTTC.

The chain uses TRBV5-1 and TRBJ2-3; 9 bases agree with TRBD1. Trimming at V came to 6 bases and at J to 3 bases, leaving 14 bases not matched to a gene. Germline CDR1 is SGHRS and CDR2 is YFSETQ. The CDR3 extends over 17 amino acids. This CDR3 reads CASTNLMGQGGTDTQYF. The CDR3, as DNA: TGCGCCAGCACGAATCTGATGGGACAGGGAGGAACAGATACGCAGTATTTT. Full variable domain (rest looked up from reference TRBV5-1 and TRBJ2-3): KAGVTQTPRYLIKTRGQQVTLSCSPISGHRSVSWYQQTPGQGLQFLFEYFSETQRNKGNFPGRFSGRQFSNSRSEMNVSTLELGDSALYLCASTNLMGQGGTDTQYFGPGTRLTVL.

The chain is built from TRBV18 and TRBJ2-3; D unclear. Per the germline V gene, CDR1 is KGHSH and CDR2 is LQKENI. The CDR3 totals 15 residues. Trimming cost V 3 bases and J 4 bases, with 14 bases left between them. The CDR3 loop reads CASSPLEFSADTQYF. The CDR3 DNA sequence: TGTGCCAGCTCACCTCTAGAGTTTTCGGCAGATACGCAGTATTTT.